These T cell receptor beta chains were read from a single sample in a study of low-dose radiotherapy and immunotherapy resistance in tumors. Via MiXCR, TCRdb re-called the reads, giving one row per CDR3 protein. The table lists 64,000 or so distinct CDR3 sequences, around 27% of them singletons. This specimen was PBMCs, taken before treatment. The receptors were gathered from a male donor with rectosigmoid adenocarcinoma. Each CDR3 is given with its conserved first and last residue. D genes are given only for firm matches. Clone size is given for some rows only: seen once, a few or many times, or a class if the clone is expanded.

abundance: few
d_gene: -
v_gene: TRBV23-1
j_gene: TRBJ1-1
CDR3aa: CASGPPNENTEAFF
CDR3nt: TGCGCCAGCGGCCCACCCAATGAGAACACTGAAGCTTTCTTT

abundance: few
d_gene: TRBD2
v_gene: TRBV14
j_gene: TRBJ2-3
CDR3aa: CASSHPGGTADTQYF
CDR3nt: TGTGCCAGCAGCCACCCGGGAGGTACGGCAGATACGCAGTATTTT

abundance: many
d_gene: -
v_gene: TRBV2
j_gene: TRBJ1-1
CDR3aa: CASSSGNTEAFF
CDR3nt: TGTGCCAGCAGCTCAGGGAACACTGAAGCTTTCTTT

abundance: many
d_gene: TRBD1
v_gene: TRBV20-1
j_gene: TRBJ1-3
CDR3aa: CSALQGAAGNTIYF
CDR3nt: TGCAGTGCCTTACAGGGGGCGGCTGGAAACACCATATATTTT

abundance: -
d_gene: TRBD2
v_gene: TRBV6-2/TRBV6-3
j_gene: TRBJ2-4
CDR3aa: CASSYSGGRVDIQYF
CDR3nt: TGTGCCAGCAGTTACTCAGGCGGGAGGGTTGACATTCAGTACTTC

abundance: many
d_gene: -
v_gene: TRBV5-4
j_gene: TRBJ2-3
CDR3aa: CASSRGGTDTQYF
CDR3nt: TGTGCCAGCAGCCGAGGCGGCACAGATACGCAGTATTTT

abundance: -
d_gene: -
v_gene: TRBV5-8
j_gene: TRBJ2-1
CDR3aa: CASNPRTPVYNEQFF
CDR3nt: TGTGCCAGCAATCCAAGGACTCCTGTCTACAATGAGCAGTTCTTC

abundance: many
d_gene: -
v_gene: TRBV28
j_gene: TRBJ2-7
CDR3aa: CASSLAYYEQYF
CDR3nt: TGTGCCAGCAGTTTAGCCTACTACGAGCAGTACTTC

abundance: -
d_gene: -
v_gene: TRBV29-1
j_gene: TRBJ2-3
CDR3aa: CSVDGTASTDTQYF
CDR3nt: TGCAGCGTTGACGGGACGGCGTCGACAGATACGCAGTATTTT

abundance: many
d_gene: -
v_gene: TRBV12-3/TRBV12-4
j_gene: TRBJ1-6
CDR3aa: CASSERRGARGNSPLHF
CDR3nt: TGTGCCAGCAGTGAAAGAAGGGGGGCGCGGGGTAATTCACCCCTCCACTTT

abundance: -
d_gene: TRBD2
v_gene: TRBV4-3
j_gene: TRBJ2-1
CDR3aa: CASSPDVPSGSSYLREQFF
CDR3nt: TGCGCCAGCAGCCCCGACGTGCCTAGCGGGAGCTCCTACTTACGCGAGCAGTTCTTC

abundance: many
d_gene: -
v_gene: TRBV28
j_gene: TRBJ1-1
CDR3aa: CASSFAQGGTEAFF
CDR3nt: TGTGCCAGCAGTTTCGCGCAGGGAGGCACTGAAGCTTTCTTT

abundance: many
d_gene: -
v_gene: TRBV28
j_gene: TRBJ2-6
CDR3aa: CASSFGRGGSGANVLTF
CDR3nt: TGTGCCAGCAGTTTCGGCAGGGGTGGGTCTGGGGCCAACGTCCTGACTTTC

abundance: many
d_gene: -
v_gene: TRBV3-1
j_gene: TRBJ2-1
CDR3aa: CASSQESSSYEQFF
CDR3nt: TGTGCCAGCAGCCAAGAATCGTCGAGCTATGAGCAGTTCTTC

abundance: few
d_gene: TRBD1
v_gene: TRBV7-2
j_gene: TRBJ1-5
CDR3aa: CASSLAGQNSNQPQHF
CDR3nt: TGTGCCAGCAGCTTGGCGGGACAGAATAGCAATCAGCCCCAGCATTTT

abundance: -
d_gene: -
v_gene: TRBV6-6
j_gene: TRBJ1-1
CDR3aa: CASTLGGGDTEAFF
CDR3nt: TGTGCCAGCACCTTGGGGGGAGGAGACACTGAAGCTTTCTTT

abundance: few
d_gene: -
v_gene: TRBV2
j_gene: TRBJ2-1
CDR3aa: CASSGPLSSPNNEQFF
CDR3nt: TGTGCCAGCAGTGGCCCGCTATCCAGCCCCAACAATGAGCAGTTCTTC

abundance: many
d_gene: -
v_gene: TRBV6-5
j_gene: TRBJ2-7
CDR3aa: CASSPAGYEQYF
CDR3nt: TGTGCCAGCAGTCCCGCGGGCTACGAGCAGTACTTC

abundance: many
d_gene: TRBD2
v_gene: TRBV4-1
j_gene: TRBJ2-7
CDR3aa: CASSQDSLGLAGKRTYEQYF
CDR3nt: TGCGCCAGCAGCCAAGATTCCTTGGGACTAGCGGGAAAAAGAACCTACGAGCAGTACTTC

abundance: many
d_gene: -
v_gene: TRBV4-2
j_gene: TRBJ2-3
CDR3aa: CASSVDLGGADTQYF
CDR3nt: TGTGCCAGCAGTGTCGACCTCGGTGGTGCAGATACGCAGTATTTT

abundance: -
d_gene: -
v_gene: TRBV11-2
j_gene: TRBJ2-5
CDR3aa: CASSLLGSQETQYF
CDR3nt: TGTGCCAGCAGCTTATTGGGCAGCCAAGAGACCCAGTACTTC

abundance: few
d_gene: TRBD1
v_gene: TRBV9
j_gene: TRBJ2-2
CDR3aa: CASSVGQPGQGGGELFF
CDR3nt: TGTGCCAGCAGCGTAGGACAACCGGGACAGGGAGGCGGGGAGCTGTTTTTT

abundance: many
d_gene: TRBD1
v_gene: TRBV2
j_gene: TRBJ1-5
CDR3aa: CASRGDRKLQPQHF
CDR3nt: TGTGCCAGCAGGGGGGACAGGAAATTGCAGCCCCAGCATTTT

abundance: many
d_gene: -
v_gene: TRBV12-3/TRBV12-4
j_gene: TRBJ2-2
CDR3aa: CASRPGERTGELFF
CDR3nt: TGTGCCAGCAGGCCTGGAGAGCGCACCGGGGAGCTGTTTTTT

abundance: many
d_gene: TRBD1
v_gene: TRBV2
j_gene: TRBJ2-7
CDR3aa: CASSDGQGRYEQYF
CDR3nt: TGTGCCAGCAGTGATGGACAGGGTCGGTACGAGCAGTACTTC